This TCR beta chain emerged from a study of long-term antiretroviral therapy in people with HIV. The run of the v3.0 immunoSEQ assay was at survey level. Profiling relied on immunoSEQ multiplex PCR, and the TCRdb table lists in-frame clones only, not all of them. The repertoire holds about 30,000 clones, with over 90% as singletons. Study-wide points: Diversity measured after ART increased yet remained under transplant donor controls. Clones that had undergone expansion before ART dominated the repertoire at all time points.

The V end was cut by 0 bases, the J end by 4 bases, with 7 bases between. The CDR3 loop spans 13 amino acids. The germline CDR1 and CDR2 sequences are SGHRS and YFSETQ. With regard to this clone: Its cognate antigen is unknown.

This chain connects TRBV5-1 to TRBJ1-2; no clear D. This specimen consisted of unsorted PBMCs, obtained 6.2 years after starting antiretroviral therapy. This receptor was obtained from a man aged 35 to 55 with HIV. The DNA of the CDR3 is TGCGCCAGCAGCTTGGGGGTAAGCTATGGCTACACCTTC. It is translated as CASSLGVSYGYTF.